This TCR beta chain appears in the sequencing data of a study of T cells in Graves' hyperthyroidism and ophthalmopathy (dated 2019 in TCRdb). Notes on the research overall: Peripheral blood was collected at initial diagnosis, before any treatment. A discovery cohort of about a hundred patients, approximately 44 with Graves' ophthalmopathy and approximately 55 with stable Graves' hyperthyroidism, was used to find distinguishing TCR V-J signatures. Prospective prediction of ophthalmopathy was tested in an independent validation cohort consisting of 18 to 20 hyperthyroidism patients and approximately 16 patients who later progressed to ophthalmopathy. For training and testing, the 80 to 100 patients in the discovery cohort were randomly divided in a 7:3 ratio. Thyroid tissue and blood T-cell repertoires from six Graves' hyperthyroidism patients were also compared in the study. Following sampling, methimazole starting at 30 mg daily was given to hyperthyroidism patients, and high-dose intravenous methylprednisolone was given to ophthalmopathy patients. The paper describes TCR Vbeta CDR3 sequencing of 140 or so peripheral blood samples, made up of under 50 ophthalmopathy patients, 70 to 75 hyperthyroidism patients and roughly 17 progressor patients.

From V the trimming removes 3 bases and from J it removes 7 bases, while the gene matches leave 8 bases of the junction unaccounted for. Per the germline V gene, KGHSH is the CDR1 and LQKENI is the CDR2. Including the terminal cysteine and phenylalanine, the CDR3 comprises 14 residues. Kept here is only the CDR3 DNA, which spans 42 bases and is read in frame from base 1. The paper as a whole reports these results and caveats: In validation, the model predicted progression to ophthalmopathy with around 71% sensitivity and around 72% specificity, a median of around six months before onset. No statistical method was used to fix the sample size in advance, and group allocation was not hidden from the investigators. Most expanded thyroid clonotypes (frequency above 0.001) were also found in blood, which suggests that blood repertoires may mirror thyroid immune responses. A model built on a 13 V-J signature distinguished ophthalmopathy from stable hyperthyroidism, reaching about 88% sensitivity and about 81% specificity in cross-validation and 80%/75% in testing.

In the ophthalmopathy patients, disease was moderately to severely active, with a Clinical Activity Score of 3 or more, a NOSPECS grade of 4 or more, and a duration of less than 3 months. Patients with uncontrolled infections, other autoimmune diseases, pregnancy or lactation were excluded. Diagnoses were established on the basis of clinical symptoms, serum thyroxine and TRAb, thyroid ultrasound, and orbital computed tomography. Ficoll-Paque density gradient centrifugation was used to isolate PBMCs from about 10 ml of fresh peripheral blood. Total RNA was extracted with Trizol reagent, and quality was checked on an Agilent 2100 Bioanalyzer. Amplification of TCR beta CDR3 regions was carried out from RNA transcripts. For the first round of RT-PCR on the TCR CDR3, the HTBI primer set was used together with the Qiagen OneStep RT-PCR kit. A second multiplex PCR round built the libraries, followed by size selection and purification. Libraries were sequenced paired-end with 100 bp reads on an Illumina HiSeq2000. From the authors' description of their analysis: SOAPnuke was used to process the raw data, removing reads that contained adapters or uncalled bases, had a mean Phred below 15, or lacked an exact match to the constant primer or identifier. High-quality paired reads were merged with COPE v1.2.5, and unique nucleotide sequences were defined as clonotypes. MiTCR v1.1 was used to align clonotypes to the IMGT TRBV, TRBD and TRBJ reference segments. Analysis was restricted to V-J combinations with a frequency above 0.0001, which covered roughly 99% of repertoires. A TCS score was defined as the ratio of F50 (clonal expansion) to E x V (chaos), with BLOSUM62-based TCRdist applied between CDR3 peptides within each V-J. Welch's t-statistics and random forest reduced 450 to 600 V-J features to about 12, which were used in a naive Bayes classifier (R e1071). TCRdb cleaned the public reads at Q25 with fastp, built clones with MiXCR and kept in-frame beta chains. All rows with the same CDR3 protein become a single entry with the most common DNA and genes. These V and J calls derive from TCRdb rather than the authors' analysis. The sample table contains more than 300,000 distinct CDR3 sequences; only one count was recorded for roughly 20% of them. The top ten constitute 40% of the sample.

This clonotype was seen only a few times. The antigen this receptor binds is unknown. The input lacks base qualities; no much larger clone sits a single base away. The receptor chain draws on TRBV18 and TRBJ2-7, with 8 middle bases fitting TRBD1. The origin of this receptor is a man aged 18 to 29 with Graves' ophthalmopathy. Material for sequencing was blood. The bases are TGTGCCAGCTCACCCTCCAAGGACAGGGAAGAGCAGTACTTC. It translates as CASSPSKDREEQYF.